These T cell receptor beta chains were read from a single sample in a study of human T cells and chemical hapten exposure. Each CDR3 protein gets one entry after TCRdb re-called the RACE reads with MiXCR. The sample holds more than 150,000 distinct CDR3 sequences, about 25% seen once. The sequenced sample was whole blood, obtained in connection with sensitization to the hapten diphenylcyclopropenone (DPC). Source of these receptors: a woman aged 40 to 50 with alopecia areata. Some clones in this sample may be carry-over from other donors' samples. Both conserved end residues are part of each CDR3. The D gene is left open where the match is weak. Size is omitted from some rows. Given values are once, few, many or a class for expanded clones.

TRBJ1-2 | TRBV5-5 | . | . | CASSLEGGYTF
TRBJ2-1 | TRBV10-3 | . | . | CAISGTNEQFF
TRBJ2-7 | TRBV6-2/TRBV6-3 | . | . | CASSRDGLAYEQYF
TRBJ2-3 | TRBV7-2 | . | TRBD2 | CASSFPSGRGTDTQYF
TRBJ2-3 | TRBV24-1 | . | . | CATSEGLAGTDTQYF
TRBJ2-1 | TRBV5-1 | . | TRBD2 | CASSLTSGNNEQFF
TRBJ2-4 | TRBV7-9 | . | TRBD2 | CASSTWGLEGNIQYF
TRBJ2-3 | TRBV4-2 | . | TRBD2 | CASSQEASGSTQYF
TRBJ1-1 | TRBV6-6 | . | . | CASSSGQTYIEAFF
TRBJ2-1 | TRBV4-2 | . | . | CASSPRRQGGPYNEQFF
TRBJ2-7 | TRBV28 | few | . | CASSLPSGTTKQYF
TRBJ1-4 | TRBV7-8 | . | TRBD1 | CASSFGGTAEKLFF
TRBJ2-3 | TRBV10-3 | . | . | CAISQGDSSDTQYF
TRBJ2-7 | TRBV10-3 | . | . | CAISRPLGQDSSYEQYF
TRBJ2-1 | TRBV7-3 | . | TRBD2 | CASSLGGGYNEQFF
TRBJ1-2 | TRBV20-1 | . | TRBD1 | CSARDVYGTGNGYNF
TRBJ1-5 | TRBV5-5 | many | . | CASSLRGGNQPQHF
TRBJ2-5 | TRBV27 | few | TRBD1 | CASSRQGSQETQYF
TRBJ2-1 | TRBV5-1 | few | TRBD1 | CASSLGDSSYNEQFF
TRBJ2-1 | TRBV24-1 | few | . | CATSDLNYNEQFF
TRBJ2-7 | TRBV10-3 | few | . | CAISDQRRDEQYF
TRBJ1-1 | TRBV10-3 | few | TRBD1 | CAIKVDRVGNTEAFF
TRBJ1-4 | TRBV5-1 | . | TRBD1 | CASSLLTQGEGEKLFF
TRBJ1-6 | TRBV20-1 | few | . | CSARERVDNSPLHF
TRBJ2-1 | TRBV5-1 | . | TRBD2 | CASSLEIGRWDEQFF
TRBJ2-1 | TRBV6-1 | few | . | CASSRVGSEQFF
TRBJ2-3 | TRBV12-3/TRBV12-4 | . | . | CASSLDSRPDTQYF
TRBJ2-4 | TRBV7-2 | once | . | CASSPRTRDIQYF
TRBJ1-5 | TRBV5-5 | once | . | CASSLAPHLSNQPQHF